Described below is a single T cell receptor beta chain sequence and its context. The data are from a study of blood T cell repertoires in COVID-19. Study-level information: Italy, Spain and the United States were the sources of the convalescent and acute COVID-19 samples. T cells, B-cell-depleted T cells, or PBMCs provided the cDNA or gDNA that served as material.

Original data processing: From reference gene primer amplification, estimates of nucleated cell counts were derived. Sequencing was performed with immunoSEQ multiplex PCR; in TCRdb, only in-frame clones are kept and a portion is missing. V, J and clone size are those of that table, while D and trimming were read from the DNA. The sample contains some 300,000 clones, roughly 88% of which appear only once. CDR1 and CDR2 from the germline V gene are SGHNT and YYREEE (reference sequence). The germline V and J ends were trimmed by 4 bases and 1 base, with 8 bases remaining between them. The CDR3 is 13 residues long.

Input material: PBMCs or T cells enriched from blood (not recorded which). This clonotype was sampled from a woman in her twenties or thirties who had recovered from COVID-19. V and J are TRBV5-4 and TRBJ1-1; D perhaps matches TRBD1 (5 bases). The CDR3 sequence: CASSQGTNTEAFF. The CDR3 coding sequence is TGTGCCAGCAGCCAGGGTACGAACACTGAAGCTTTCTTT.